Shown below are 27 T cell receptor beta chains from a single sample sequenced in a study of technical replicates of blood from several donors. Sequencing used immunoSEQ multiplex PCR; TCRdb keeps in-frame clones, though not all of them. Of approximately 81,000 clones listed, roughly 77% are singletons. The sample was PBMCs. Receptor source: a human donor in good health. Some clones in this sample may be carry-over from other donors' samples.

CDR3 in amino acids: CASTPVRGSGNTIYF. The CDR3 DNA is TGTGCCAGCACCCCGGTTAGGGGTTCTGGAAACACCATATATTTT. The chain carries TRBV11-2 and TRBJ1-3; D perhaps matches TRBD1 (5 bases). With 7 bases removed from V and 1 base from J, the gap between germline ends came to 14 bases. The CDR3 is 15 residues long. The V gene's germline CDR1 is SGHAT and CDR2 FQNNGV.

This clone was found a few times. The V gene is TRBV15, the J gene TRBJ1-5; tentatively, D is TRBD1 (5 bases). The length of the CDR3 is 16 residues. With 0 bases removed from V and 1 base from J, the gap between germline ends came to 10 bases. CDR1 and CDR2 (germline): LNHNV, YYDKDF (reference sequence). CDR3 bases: TGTGCCACCAGCAGAGATTGGACATACAGCAATCAGCCCCAGCATTTT. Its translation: CATSRDWTYSNQPQHF.

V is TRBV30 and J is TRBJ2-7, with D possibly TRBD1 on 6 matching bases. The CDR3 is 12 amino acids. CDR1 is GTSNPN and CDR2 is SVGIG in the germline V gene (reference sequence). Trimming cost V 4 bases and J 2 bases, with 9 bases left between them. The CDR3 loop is CAWTGEPYEQYF. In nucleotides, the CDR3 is TGTGCCTGGACAGGGGAACCCTACGAGCAGTACTTC.

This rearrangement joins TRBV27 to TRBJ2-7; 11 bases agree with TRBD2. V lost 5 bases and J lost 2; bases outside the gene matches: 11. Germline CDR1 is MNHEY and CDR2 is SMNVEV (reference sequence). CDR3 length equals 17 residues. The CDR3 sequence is CASSPRFGTSGAYEQYF. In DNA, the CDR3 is TGTGCCAGCAGTCCCCGTTTTGGGACTAGCGGCGCCTACGAGCAGTACTTC.

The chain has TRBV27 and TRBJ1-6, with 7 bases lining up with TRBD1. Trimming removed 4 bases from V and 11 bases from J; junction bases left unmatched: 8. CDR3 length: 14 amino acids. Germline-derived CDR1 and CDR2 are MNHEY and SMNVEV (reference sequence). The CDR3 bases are TGTGCCAGCAGTTCCCAGGGGGGTTCCCCACCCCTCCACTTT. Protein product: CASSSQGGSPPLHF.

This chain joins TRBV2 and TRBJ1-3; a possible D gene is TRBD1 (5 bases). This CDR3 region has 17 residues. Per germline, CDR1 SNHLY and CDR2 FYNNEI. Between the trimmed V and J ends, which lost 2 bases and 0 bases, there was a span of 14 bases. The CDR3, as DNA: TGTGCCAGCAGTGAACGGGGGAGCCCCCTCTCTGGAAACACCATATATTTT. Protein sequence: CASSERGSPLSGNTIYF.

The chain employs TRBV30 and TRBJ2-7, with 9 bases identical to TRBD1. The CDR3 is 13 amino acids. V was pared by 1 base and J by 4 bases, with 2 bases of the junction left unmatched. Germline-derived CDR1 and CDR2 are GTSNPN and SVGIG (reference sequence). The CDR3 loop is CAWSEGQGYEQYF. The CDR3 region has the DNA TGTGCCTGGAGTGAGGGACAGGGTTACGAGCAGTACTTC. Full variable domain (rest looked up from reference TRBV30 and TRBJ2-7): SQTIHQWPATLVQPVGSPLSLECTVEGTSNPNLYWYRQAAGRGLQLLFYSVGIGQISSEVPQNLSASRPQDRQFILSSKKLLLSDSGFYLCAWSEGQGYEQYFGPGTRLTVT.

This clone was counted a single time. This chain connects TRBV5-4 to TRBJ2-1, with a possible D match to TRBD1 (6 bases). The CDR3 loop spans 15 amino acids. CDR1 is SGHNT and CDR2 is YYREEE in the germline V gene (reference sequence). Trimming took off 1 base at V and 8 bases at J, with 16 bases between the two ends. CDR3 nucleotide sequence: TGTGCCAGCAGCTTGACAGGGTCTAATCTCGATGAGCAGTTCTTC. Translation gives CASSLTGSNLDEQFF.

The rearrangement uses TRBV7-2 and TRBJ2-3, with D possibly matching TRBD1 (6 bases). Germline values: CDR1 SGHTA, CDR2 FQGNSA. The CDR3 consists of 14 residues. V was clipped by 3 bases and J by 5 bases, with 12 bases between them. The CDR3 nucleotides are TGTGCCAGCAGCTTTCGGCTAGGGGGAGATACGCAGTATTTT. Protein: CASSFRLGGDTQYF.

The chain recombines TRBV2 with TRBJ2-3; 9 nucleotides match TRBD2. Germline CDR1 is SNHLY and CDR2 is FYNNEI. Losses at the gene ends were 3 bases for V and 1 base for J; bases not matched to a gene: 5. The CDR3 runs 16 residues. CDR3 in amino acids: CASSDEAGGRTDTQYF. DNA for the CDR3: TGTGCCAGCAGTGACGAAGCGGGGGGCCGCACAGATACGCAGTATTTT.

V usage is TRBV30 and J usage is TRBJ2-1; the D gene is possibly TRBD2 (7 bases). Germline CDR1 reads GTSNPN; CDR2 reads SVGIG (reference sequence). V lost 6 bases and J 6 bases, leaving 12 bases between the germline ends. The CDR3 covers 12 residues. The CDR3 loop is CACQRGANEQFF. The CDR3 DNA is TGTGCCTGTCAACGGGGGGCCAATGAGCAGTTCTTC.

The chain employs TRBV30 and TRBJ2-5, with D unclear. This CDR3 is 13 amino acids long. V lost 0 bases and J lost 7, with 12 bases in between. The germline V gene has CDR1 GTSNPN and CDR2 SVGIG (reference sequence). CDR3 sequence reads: CAWSVHRSPTQYF. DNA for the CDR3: TGTGCCTGGAGTGTACACAGAAGTCCGACCCAGTACTTC.

CDR3 in DNA: TGTGCCAGCAGCGCGCAGGGTAGCACAGATACGCAGTATTTT. This encodes CASSAQGSTDTQYF. This sequence joins TRBV7-3 and TRBJ2-3; D possibly corresponds to TRBD1 (5 bases). The CDR3 has 14 amino acids. V lost 5 bases and J 0 bases, leaving 9 bases between the germline ends. The germline gives CDR1 SGHTA, CDR2 FQGTGA.

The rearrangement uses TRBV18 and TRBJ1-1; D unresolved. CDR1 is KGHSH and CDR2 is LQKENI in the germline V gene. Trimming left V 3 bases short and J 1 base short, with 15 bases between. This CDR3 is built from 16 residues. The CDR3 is CASSPRPRAENTEAFF. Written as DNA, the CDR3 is TGTGCCAGCTCACCTCGGCCGAGGGCCGAGAACACTGAAGCTTTCTTT. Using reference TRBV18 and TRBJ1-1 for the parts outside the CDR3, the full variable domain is NAGVMQNPRHLVRRRGQEARLRCSPMKGHSHVYWYRQLPEEGLKFMVYLQKENIIDESGMPKERFSAEFPKEGPSILRIQQVVRGDSAAYFCASSPRPRAENTEAFFGQGTRLTVV.

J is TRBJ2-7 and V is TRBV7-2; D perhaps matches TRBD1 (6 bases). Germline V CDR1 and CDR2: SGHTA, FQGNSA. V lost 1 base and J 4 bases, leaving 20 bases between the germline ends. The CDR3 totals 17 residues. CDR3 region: CASSLVGRGATQYEQYF. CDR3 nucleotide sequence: TGTGCCAGCAGCTTAGTCGGCAGGGGCGCGACACAGTACGAGCAGTACTTC. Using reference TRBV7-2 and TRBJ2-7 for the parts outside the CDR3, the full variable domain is GAGVSQSPSNKVTEKGKDVELRCDPISGHTALYWYRQSLGQGLEFLIYFQGNSAPDKSGLPSDRFSAERTGGSVSTLTIQRTQQEDSAVYLCASSLVGRGATQYEQYFGPGTRLTVT.

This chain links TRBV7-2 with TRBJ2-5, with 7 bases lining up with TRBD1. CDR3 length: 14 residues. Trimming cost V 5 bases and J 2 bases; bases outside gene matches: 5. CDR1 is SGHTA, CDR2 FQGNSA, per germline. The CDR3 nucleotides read TGTGCCAGCAGCATGACAGGGACACAAGAGACCCAGTACTTC. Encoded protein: CASSMTGTQETQYF.

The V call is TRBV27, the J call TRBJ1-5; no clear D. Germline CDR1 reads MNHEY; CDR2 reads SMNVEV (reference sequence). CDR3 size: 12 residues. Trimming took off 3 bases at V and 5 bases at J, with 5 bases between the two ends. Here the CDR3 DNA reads TGTGCCAGCAGTTTCCCCGATCAGCCCCAGCATTTT. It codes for CASSFPDQPQHF.

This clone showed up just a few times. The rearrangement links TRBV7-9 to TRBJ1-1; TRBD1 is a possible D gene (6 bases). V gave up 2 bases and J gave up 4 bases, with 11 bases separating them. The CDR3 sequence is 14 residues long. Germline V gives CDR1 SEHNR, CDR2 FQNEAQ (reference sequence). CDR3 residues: CASSLTFRGTEAFF. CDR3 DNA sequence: TGTGCCAGCAGCTTAACGTTCAGGGGCACTGAAGCTTTCTTT.

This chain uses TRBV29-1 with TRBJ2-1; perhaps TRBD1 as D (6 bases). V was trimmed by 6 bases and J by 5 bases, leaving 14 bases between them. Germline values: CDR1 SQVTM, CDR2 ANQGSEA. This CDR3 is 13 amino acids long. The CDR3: CSVVEDRHNEQFF. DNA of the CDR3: TGCAGCGTGGTTGAGGACAGACACAATGAGCAGTTCTTC.

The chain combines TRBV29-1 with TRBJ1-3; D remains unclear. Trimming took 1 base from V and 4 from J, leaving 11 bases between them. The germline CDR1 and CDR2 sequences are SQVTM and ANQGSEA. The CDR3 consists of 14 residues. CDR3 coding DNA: TGCAGCGTTGAAGGAAACCTCGGGGGAAACACCATATATTTT. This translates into CSVEGNLGGNTIYF. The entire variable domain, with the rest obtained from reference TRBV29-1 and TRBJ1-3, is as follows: SAVISQKPSRDICQRGTSLTIQCQVDSQVTMMFWYRQQPGQSLTLIATANQGSEATYESGFVIDKFPISRPNLTFSTLTVSNMSPEDSSIYLCSVEGNLGGNTIYFGEGSWLTVV.

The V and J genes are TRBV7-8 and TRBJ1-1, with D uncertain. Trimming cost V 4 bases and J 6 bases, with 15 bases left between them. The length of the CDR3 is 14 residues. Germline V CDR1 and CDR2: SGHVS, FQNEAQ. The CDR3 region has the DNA TGTGCCAGCAGCTCCCTCTCGCGGGGTTCTGAAGCTTTCTTT. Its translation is CASSSLSRGSEAFF. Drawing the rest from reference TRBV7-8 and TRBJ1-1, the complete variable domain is GAGVSQSPRYKVAKRGQDVALRCDPISGHVSLFWYQQALGQGPEFLTYFQNEAQLDKSGLPSDRFFAERPEGSVSTLKIQRTQQEDSAVYLCASSSLSRGSEAFFGQGTRLTVV.

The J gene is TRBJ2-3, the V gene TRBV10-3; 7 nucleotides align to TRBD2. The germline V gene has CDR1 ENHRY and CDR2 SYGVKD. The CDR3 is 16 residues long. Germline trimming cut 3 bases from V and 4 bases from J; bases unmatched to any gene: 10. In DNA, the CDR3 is TGTGCCATCAGTGACCCGGGACTAATCCGCCCAGATACGCAGTATTTT. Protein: CAISDPGLIRPDTQYF.

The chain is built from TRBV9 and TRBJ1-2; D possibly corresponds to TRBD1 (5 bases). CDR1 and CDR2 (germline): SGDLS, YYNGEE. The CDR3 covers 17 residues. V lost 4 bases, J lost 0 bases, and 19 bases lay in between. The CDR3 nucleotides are TGTGCCAGCAGCTCAGAAGGCCAGGGAAGAGCTAACTATGGCTACACCTTC. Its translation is CASSSEGQGRANYGYTF.

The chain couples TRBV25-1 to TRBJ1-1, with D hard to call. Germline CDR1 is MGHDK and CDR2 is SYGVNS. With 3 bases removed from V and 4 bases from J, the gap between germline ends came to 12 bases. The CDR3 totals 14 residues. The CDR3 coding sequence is TGTGCCAGCAGTGACGCGGTTCTCGGCACTGAAGCTTTCTTT. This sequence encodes CASSDAVLGTEAFF.

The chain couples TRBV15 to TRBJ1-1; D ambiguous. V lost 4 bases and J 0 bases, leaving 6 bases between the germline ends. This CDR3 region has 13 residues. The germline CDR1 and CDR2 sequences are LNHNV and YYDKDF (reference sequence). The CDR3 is CATSKTLNTEAFF. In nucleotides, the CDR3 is TGTGCCACCAGCAAGACACTGAACACTGAAGCTTTCTTT.

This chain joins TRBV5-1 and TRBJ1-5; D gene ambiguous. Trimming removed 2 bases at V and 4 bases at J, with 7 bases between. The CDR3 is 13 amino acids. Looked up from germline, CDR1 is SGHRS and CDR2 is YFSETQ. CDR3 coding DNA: TGCGCCAGCAGCTTAAGTGAGAATCAGCCCCAGCATTTT. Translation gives CASSLSENQPQHF. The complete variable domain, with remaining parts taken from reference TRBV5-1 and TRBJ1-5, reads KAGVTQTPRYLIKTRGQQVTLSCSPISGHRSVSWYQQTPGQGLQFLFEYFSETQRNKGNFPGRFSGRQFSNSRSEMNVSTLELGDSALYLCASSLSENQPQHFGDGTRLSIL.

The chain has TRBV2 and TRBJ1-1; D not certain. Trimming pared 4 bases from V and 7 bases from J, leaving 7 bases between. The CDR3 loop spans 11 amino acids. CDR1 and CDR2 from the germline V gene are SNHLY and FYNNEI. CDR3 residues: CASSADIEAFF. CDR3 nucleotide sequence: TGTGCCAGCAGTGCCGACATTGAAGCTTTCTTT.